Listed below are T cell receptor beta chains from one sample, sequenced in a study of early T cells in non-severe SARS-CoV-2 infection. TCRdb reprocessed the 5' RACE reads with MiXCR, giving one entry per CDR3 protein. The sample contains about 64,000 distinct CDR3 sequences, 10% to 15% of which appear only once. The sample taken for sequencing was whole blood. The receptors here all came from an adult who was a healthcare worker with PCR-confirmed SARS-CoV-2 infection or an uninfected control (not recorded which). Both conserved end residues are part of each CDR3. Each record gives: V gene, clone size, J gene, D gene, CDR3 DNA, CDR3 protein. A D gene is named only where the DNA matches it firmly. The size field is filled for only some rows; it gives once, few, many or a size class.

TRBV7-9	few	TRBJ2-2	TRBD1	TGTGCCAGCAGCTATAACAGGGGGCTTGACACCGGGGAGCTGTTTTTT	CASSYNRGLDTGELFF
TRBV6-2/TRBV6-3	few	TRBJ1-6	TRBD1	TGTGCCAGCATTCCGACAGGGGTGTTTTCACCCCTCCACTTT	CASIPTGVFSPLHF
TRBV18	few	TRBJ1-5	NA	TGTGCCAGCTCACCGGGAACAGGGAGTAGCAATCAGCCCCAGCATTTT	CASSPGTGSSNQPQHF
TRBV5-1	few	TRBJ1-4	TRBD1	TGCGCCAGCAGCTTGGTCCTACAGGGGGCTTTTGAAAAACTGTTTTTT	CASSLVLQGAFEKLFF
TRBV29-1	many	TRBJ2-1	TRBD2	TGCAGCGCCAGGAGGCGGGGGGGATTCAATGAGCAGTTCTTC	CSARRRGGFNEQFF
TRBV27	NA	TRBJ2-7	TRBD1	TGTGCCAGCCTACGGGGACAGAGATACGAGCAGTACTTC	CASLRGQRYEQYF
TRBV5-5	many	TRBJ2-2	NA	TGTGCCAGCAGCCCGACTGACGCGAACACCGGGGAGCTGTTTTTT	CASSPTDANTGELFF
TRBV6-6	few	TRBJ1-3	TRBD1	TGTGCCAGCAGCCAGGGGGGTTTTTCTGGAAACACCATATATTTT	CASSQGGFSGNTIYF
TRBV12-3/TRBV12-4	many	TRBJ1-1	NA	TGTGCCAGCAGACGAGTGGGAGAAGCTTTCTTT	CASRRVGEAFF
TRBV7-6	few	TRBJ1-3	TRBD1	TGTGCCAGCAGCTACGGGACAGCTGGCGGGAACACCATATATTTT	CASSYGTAGGNTIYF
TRBV5-1	few	TRBJ2-3	NA	TGCGCCAGCAGCTTGGATGGGGATCCCACAGATACGCAGTATTTT	CASSLDGDPTDTQYF
TRBV14	many	TRBJ2-7	TRBD1	TGTGCCAGCAGCCATCCCGACAGGGAAAGGTCCTACGAGCAGTACTTC	CASSHPDRERSYEQYF
TRBV20-1	many	TRBJ2-3	NA	TGCAGTGCTAGCCTTCCGTTATTAGATACGCAGTATTTT	CSASLPLLDTQYF
TRBV19	many	TRBJ1-5	TRBD1	TGTGCCAGTAGCGGGACAGGGGGATGGGGTCAGCCCCAGCATTTT	CASSGTGGWGQPQHF
TRBV2	many	TRBJ2-1	NA	TGTGCCAGCAGTGAACCCCGGGGAGGGGGGGCTGAGCAGTTCTTC	CASSEPRGGGAEQFF
TRBV28	NA	TRBJ2-7	NA	TGTGCCAGCAGTTTGGTACACGAGCAGTACTTC	CASSLVHEQYF
TRBV11-2	many	TRBJ2-5	NA	TGTGCCAGCAGCCACCTAGGGGCCGGAGAGACCCAGTACTTC	CASSHLGAGETQYF
TRBV5-6	NA	TRBJ1-5	NA	TGTGCCAGCAGCTTGTGGGCAGGGAAAAGGCCCCAGCATTTT	CASSLWAGKRPQHF
TRBV7-9	once	TRBJ2-7	TRBD2	TGTGCCAGCAGCTTCCGACTAGCGGGGGGCTTCCCTAGCCACGAGCAGTACTTC	CASSFRLAGGFPSHEQYF
TRBV5-1	few	TRBJ2-2	NA	TGCGCCAGCAGCTTGGGTATAGGGGCGAGGATCACCGGGGAGCTGTTTTTT	CASSLGIGARITGELFF
TRBV7-2	many	TRBJ2-3	NA	TGTGCCAGCAGCTTAGCGCAACTAAAAGAACCGAATACGCAGTATTTT	CASSLAQLKEPNTQYF
TRBV5-1	few	TRBJ2-2	TRBD2	TGCGCCAGCAGCCCAACTGGGACTAGCCCCCGGAGAGGCACCGGGGAGCTGTTTTTT	CASSPTGTSPRRGTGELFF
TRBV4-3	many	TRBJ2-7	TRBD2	TGCGCCAGCAAGGCCCAGCGGGGGGATCCTTTCTACGAGCAGTACTTC	CASKAQRGDPFYEQYF
TRBV18	few	TRBJ2-7	NA	TGTGCCAGCTCACCACCTGGTGTCCAGACCTACGAGCAGTACTTC	CASSPPGVQTYEQYF
TRBV5-4	many	TRBJ1-2	TRBD1	TGTGCCAGCAGCTCAGTCCCGGGACAGGGGTTTGATGGCTACACCTTC	CASSSVPGQGFDGYTF
TRBV3-1	few	TRBJ1-1	NA	TGTGCCAGCAGCCAAGATTTGTCGAACACTGAAGCTTTCTTT	CASSQDLSNTEAFF
TRBV12-3/TRBV12-4	many	TRBJ1-4	NA	TGTGCCAGCAGTTTCCGGGGGAAGGGAACTAATGAAAAACTGTTTTTT	CASSFRGKGTNEKLFF
TRBV7-2	few	TRBJ1-4	NA	TGTGCCAGCAGCCCCGTGGGTGAAAAACTGTTTTTT	CASSPVGEKLFF
TRBV6-1	many	TRBJ1-5	TRBD1	TGTGCCAGCAGAATGGACAGGGTTAATCAGCCCCAGCATTTT	CASRMDRVNQPQHF
TRBV7-3	many	TRBJ2-3	TRBD2	TGTGCCAGCAGCCCCCGGACTAGCGGGGGGGCAGATACGCAGTATTTT	CASSPRTSGGADTQYF
TRBV21-1	many	TRBJ2-1	NA	TGTGCCAGCAGCAAAAGACTAGCGGGGGAGACTTACAATGAGCAGTTCTTC	CASSKRLAGETYNEQFF
TRBV7-9	NA	TRBJ2-1	NA	TGTGCCAGCAGCCCACCGGGGTATGAGCAGTTCTTC	CASSPPGYEQFF
TRBV29-1	medium-sized	TRBJ1-1	NA	TGCAGCGTTGAAGTGAACACTGAAGCTTTCTTT	CSVEVNTEAFF
TRBV7-6	many	TRBJ2-3	TRBD1	TGTGCCAGCAGCCACGACAGGGCGGGCACAGATACGCAGTATTTT	CASSHDRAGTDTQYF
TRBV12-3/TRBV12-4	few	TRBJ2-2	NA	TGTGCCGGGGCCTCCTCGAGAACCGGGGAGCTGTTTTTT	CAGASSRTGELFF
TRBV7-8	medium-sized	TRBJ2-1	NA	TGTGCCAGCAGCCCCATGACCGGGACGCCCGTGGACAATGAGCAGTTCTTC	CASSPMTGTPVDNEQFF
TRBV27	NA	TRBJ2-2	NA	TGTGCCAGCAGTTTAAGTCGGGTAGCCACCGGGGAGCTGTTTTTT	CASSLSRVATGELFF
TRBV5-4	NA	TRBJ2-1	NA	TGTGCCAGCAGCTTGGAGGCGCCGTACAATGAGCAGTTCTTC	CASSLEAPYNEQFF
TRBV6-6	few	TRBJ1-1	TRBD1	TGTGCCAGCAGTTACCCGACAGGGGAGACTGAAGCTTTCTTT	CASSYPTGETEAFF
TRBV3-1	few	TRBJ2-7	NA	TGTGCCAGCAGAAAGGGACTGAGCTCCTACGAGCAGTACTTC	CASRKGLSSYEQYF
TRBV3-1	few	TRBJ1-1	NA	TGTGCCAGCAGCCAATCAGGGAGCACTGAAGCTTTCTTT	CASSQSGSTEAFF
TRBV7-3	few	TRBJ2-2	TRBD1	TGTGCCAGCAGCTCTACAGGGGCCGGGGAGCTGTTTTTT	CASSSTGAGELFF
TRBV4-2	NA	TRBJ2-2	NA	TGTGCCAGCAGCCAAGGCATCGGGGAGCTGTTTTTT	CASSQGIGELFF
TRBV29-1	NA	TRBJ2-1	TRBD1	TGCAGCGGGCGACAGGGATCGAATGAGCAGTTCTTC	CSGRQGSNEQFF
TRBV29-1	NA	TRBJ2-7	TRBD1	TGCAGCGCCAGCCGACAGGGGGGCGAGCAGTACTTC	CSASRQGGEQYF
TRBV6-1	NA	TRBJ2-2	NA	TGTGCCAGCAGTGAAGCGCGGGCAGGGGTCGGGGAGCTGTTTTTT	CASSEARAGVGELFF
TRBV7-9	few	TRBJ2-7	NA	TGTGCCAGCAGGGCCGGGACTTTAGGCGGCGAGCAGTACTTC	CASRAGTLGGEQYF
TRBV5-6	NA	TRBJ2-6	NA	TGTGCCAGCAAGTCAGGGACAGGGGCCAACGTCCTGACTTTC	CASKSGTGANVLTF
TRBV6-5	NA	TRBJ1-3	NA	TGTGCCAGCCGACGGACGGACTCTGGAAACACCATATATTTT	CASRRTDSGNTIYF
TRBV4-3	many	TRBJ2-1	NA	TGCGCCAGCAGCCAAGAGCCAGGGGTCGGAAATGAGCAGTTCTTC	CASSQEPGVGNEQFF
TRBV12-5	few	TRBJ1-1	NA	TGTGCTAGTGTGGATGAAATGAACACTGAAGCTTTCTTT	CASVDEMNTEAFF